Given below is one T cell receptor beta chain in context. No antigen is known for it. Within one base of it there is no much larger clone, and no base qualities were kept. TCR CDR3 regions were amplified from genomic DNA by multiplex PCR using the deep immunoSEQ assay. Extracted genomic DNA from each cell subset was distributed evenly across all wells of several immunoSEQ 96-well plates, and each plate was treated as a replicate. For sorted subsets, approximately 210 ng genomic DNA, equal to about 30,000 T cell genomes, was loaded into each replicate PCR. Purified libraries were measured with a Qubit 3.0 fluorometer, size-checked on a Bioanalyzer 2100, and measured again with the KAPA Library Quantification kit. Every immunoSEQ 96-well plate was sequenced on a dedicated single-read 150-cycle Illumina NextSeq 550 flow cell. Per the source publication's procedure: Because the immunoSEQ output held only junctional sequences and lacked quality scores, the filtering could not match the filtering applied to full-length reads. To assign V/J genes and CDR3, sequences were annotated using PyIR, a Python wrapper for IgBLAST v1.9, with IMGT germline references. Reads were removed for weak V/J assignments (E-value above 1e-6), missing CDR3, stop codons, out-of-frame junctions, or ambiguous translated residues. A V3J clonotype was defined by an identical inferred V gene, J gene, and CDR3 amino acid sequence. The percentage overlap between two repertoires was calculated by dividing the number of shared unique clonotypes by the size of the smaller repertoire. Repertoire richness was assessed with RTK rarefaction, the Chao1 estimator, and Recon v2.1 estimates of unobserved clonotypes. For all TCRbeta clonotypes obtained by the gDNA method from four donors, generation probabilities were computed with OLGA. TCRdb carries this immuneACCESS record with in-frame sequences only. Its versions omit some clonotypes, under half of them owing to an unresolved V gene in the studies checked, with the rest unexplained. V, J and clone size derive from that table, while D and trimming were established from the DNA sequence. This sample lists over a million clones; 97% to 99% were detected once. 0.36% of the sample is held by the ten biggest clonotypes.

Reading from cysteine to phenylalanine, the CDR3 counts 15 amino acids. CDR3 DNA is the only sequence kept; it has 45 bases, read in frame from the first base. Relative to germline, V is missing 5 bases and J is missing 5 bases, with 4 bases of the junction outside any gene match. In the germline V gene (reference sequence), CDR1 corresponds to SGHNT and CDR2 to YYREEE. The sample belongs to a study of shared clonotypes between healthy human individuals (dated by TCRdb to 2020 to 2021). Background on the whole study: A couple of women and three men aged 18 to 49 years were included in the cohort. Blood TCR repertoires of roughly five healthy adults were deeply sequenced to estimate repertoire size and the extent of clonotype sharing between individuals. Different laboratories and diverse techniques were used to prepare libraries and sequence TCR repertoires, to increase sequencing depth and limit assay-specific biases. Each donor's leukapheresis produced roughly between about 0.9 and 9.5 billion PBMCs. For each donor, CD4 naive and CD4 memory were each given three plates, CD8 naive was given two plates, and CD8 memory was given one plate.

Donors were healthy HIV-negative adults with no recently reported acute infections or vaccinations. All donors were Caucasian adults living in Nashville, Tennessee, USA. Magnetic negative selection was used to enrich CD4+ T cells, after which naive cells were positively selected on CD45RA and the negative fraction became the memory subset. Blood was collected by leukapheresis, and PBMCs were isolated by Ficoll-Histopaque density gradient centrifugation and then cryopreserved in liquid nitrogen vapor phase. Analytical flow cytometry was used to check the purity and quantity of every magnetically sorted T cell population. Each sorted fraction had its genomic DNA isolated and then quantified by UV absorbance on a Nanodrop 2000c. Results and caveats for the whole study, not just this receptor: The genetic and exposure-history diversity represented was limited by the small number of donors. Incomplete sequencing was indicated by rarefaction of sorted-subset datasets, despite the large sequencing depth. Across a handful of donors, approximately 4.9% of naive CD4, around 3.5% of naive CD8, approximately 2.5% of memory CD4, and under 0.45% of memory CD8 clonotypes were shared. Naive subsets generally had larger estimated clonotype richness than memory subsets did. Only blood was sampled, and tissue TCR repertoires likely differ from those in blood. Pairwise subsampling led to the expectation that sequencing depth would affect the degree of clonotype sharing among donors. Compared with non-shared clonotypes, the clonotypes found in all four sorted-subset donors had higher generation probabilities.

Recombination connected TRBV5-4 to TRBJ2-1; 13 middle bases align to TRBD2. This clonotype was sampled from a man between 25 and 39 years old in good health. The specimen was naive CD4+ T cells sorted from blood. Sample cell subset or site, as interpreted from the label and publication: CD45RA+ positively selected. The CDR3 is CASSNGLAGDNEQFF. The nucleotide sequence reads TGTGCCAGCAGTAATGGACTAGCGGGAGACAATGAGCAGTTCTTC.